These 20 T cell receptor beta chains were sequenced from one sample in a study of OX40 agonist ivuxolimab in advanced cancers. Assay: immunoSEQ multiplex PCR; the TCRdb copy retains only in-frame clones and omits some. This sample has about 150,000 clones, with just over 90% found just once. The material sequenced was CD4+ or CD8+ T cells sorted from blood, taken in a trial of the OX40 agonist ivuxolimab. These receptors all come from an adult with an advanced solid tumor such as melanoma, head and neck, liver or kidney cancer.

The J gene is TRBJ1-2, the V gene TRBV28, with a possible D match to TRBD1 (5 bases). CDR3 length: 17 residues. CDR1 is MDHEN and CDR2 is SYDVKM in the germline V gene. Between the trimmed V and J ends, which lost 4 bases and 4 bases, there was a span of 22 bases. The CDR3 reads CASSSPGAAGRLYGYTF. Written as DNA, the CDR3 is TGTGCCAGCAGTTCCCCAGGTGCGGCAGGGAGACTCTATGGCTACACCTTC.

This rearrangement joins TRBV7-2 to TRBJ2-1; 10 positions match TRBD2. The CDR3 is made up of 14 amino acids. V shed 5 bases, J shed 8 bases, and the junction held 6 bases outside the gene matches. Per germline, CDR1 SGHTA and CDR2 FQGNSA. CDR3 residues: CASSPLAGVDEQFF. CDR3 in DNA: TGTGCCAGCAGCCCGCTAGCGGGGGTGGATGAGCAGTTCTTC. The whole variable domain, remainder taken from reference TRBV7-2 and TRBJ2-1, is GAGVSQSPSNKVTEKGKDVELRCDPISGHTALYWYRQSLGQGLEFLIYFQGNSAPDKSGLPSDRFSAERTGGSVSTLTIQRTQQEDSAVYLCASSPLAGVDEQFFGPGTRLTVL.

The rearrangement links TRBV5-1 to TRBJ2-7, with 14 bases identical to TRBD2. With 4 bases clipped from V and 4 bases from J, the junction kept 4 bases outside the gene matches. Germline V CDR1 and CDR2: SGHRS, YFSETQ. This CDR3 spans 15 amino acids. CDR3 region: CASSPGTSGGYEQYF. The CDR3 nucleotides read TGCGCCAGCAGCCCTGGGACTAGCGGGGGTTACGAGCAGTACTTC. The full variable domain, with the rest looked up from reference TRBV5-1 and TRBJ2-7, is KAGVTQTPRYLIKTRGQQVTLSCSPISGHRSVSWYQQTPGQGLQFLFEYFSETQRNKGNFPGRFSGRQFSNSRSEMNVSTLELGDSALYLCASSPGTSGGYEQYFGPGTRLTVT.

This chain links TRBV27 with TRBJ1-1; no definite D call. Germline values: CDR1 MNHEY, CDR2 SMNVEV (reference sequence). Trimming cost V 10 bases and J 4 bases, with 13 bases left between them. The CDR3 is 12 residues long. CDR3 sequence reads: CATRDGGTEAFF. CDR3 in DNA: TGTGCCACGCGCGACGGTGGCACTGAAGCTTTCTTT.

On this clone itself: An end of the junction does not agree with germline; a read error may underlie this. CDR3 in amino acids: CASSIAVRWGTDTQYF. Written as DNA, the CDR3 is TGTGCCAGCAGCATAGCGGTGAGGTGGGGCACAGATACGCAGTATTTT. V gene TRBV7-8 combines with J gene TRBJ2-3; tentatively, D is TRBD2 (6 bases). CDR3 length equals 16 residues. CDR1 and CDR2 from the germline V gene are SGHVS and FQNEAQ. The full variable domain, with the rest looked up from reference TRBV7-8 and TRBJ2-3, is GAGVSQSPRYKVAKRGQDVALRCDPISGHVSLFWYQQALGQGPEFLTYFQNEAQLDKSGLPSDRFFAERPEGSVSTLKIQRTQQEDSAVYLCASSIAVRWGTDTQYFGPGTRLTVL.

This clone was seen only a few times. The rearrangement joins TRBV20-1 to TRBJ1-1; D not resolved. CDR3 length: 11 residues. V lost 6 bases and J lost 1, with 6 bases in between. Germline lookup yields CDR1 DFQATT and CDR2 SNEGSKA (reference sequence). The CDR3 loop is CSAVRNTEAFF. DNA of the CDR3: TGCAGTGCCGTACGGAACACTGAAGCTTTCTTT.

The chain is built from TRBV6-5 and TRBJ1-4; no clear D gene. The germline V gene encodes CDR1 MNHEY and CDR2 SVGAGI. The CDR3 has 14 residues. Deletions cut 2 bases from V and 7 bases from J, with 11 bases between. CDR3 residues: CASSYRSGPEKLFF. CDR3 DNA: TGTGCCAGCAGTTACAGGTCAGGCCCTGAAAAACTGTTTTTT.

This clone has just a few counts. The CDR3: CASSLEKTLYEQYF. The CDR3 nucleotides are TGTGCCAGCAGCTTAGAAAAGACCCTCTACGAGCAGTACTTC. The V and J genes are TRBV11-3 and TRBJ2-7; D unresolved. Germline values: CDR1 SGHNT, CDR2 YENEEA. The CDR3 runs 14 residues. The V end was cut by 0 bases, the J end by 3 bases, with 9 bases between.

J is TRBJ2-3 and V is TRBV7-2, with a possible D match to TRBD1 (6 bases). Trimming left V 5 bases short and J 5 bases short, with 17 bases between. Germline loops: CDR1 SGHTA, CDR2 FQGNSA. The CDR3 is made up of 15 amino acids. The CDR3 reads CASSQDRNAIDTQYF. The CDR3 nucleotides are TGTGCCAGCAGCCAGGACAGAAACGCGATAGATACGCAGTATTTT. Together with reference TRBV7-2 and TRBJ2-3, the CDR3 gives the full variable domain: GAGVSQSPSNKVTEKGKDVELRCDPISGHTALYWYRQSLGQGLEFLIYFQGNSAPDKSGLPSDRFSAERTGGSVSTLTIQRTQQEDSAVYLCASSQDRNAIDTQYFGPGTRLTVL.

This chain connects TRBV7-8 to TRBJ1-2, with 10 bases matching TRBD1. This CDR3 comprises 15 residues. Germline loops: CDR1 SGHVS, CDR2 FQNEAQ. With 5 bases clipped from V and 7 bases from J, the junction kept 10 bases outside the gene matches. The DNA for the CDR3 is TGTGCCAGCAGCCACCCCGGGACAGGGGTGGGTGGCTACACCTTC. Protein product: CASSHPGTGVGGYTF.

The chain couples TRBV10-2 to TRBJ1-3; D remains unclear. The germline gives CDR1 WSHSY, CDR2 SAAADI. The V gene lost 4 bases and the J gene lost 2 bases, with 9 bases spanning the gap. This CDR3 contains 14 residues. The CDR3 DNA is TGCGCCAGCAGTGTGATAGGAACTGGAAACACCATATATTTT. Translated: CASSVIGTGNTIYF.

A remark on this clone: The same CDR3 can be traced to other DNA sequences in this sample. The rearrangement links TRBV2 to TRBJ2-2, with 8 nucleotides matching TRBD2. V lost 7 bases, J lost 3 bases, and 4 bases stayed unmatched. In germline, CDR1 is SNHLY, CDR2 FYNNEI. The CDR3 extends over 14 amino acids. The CDR3 nucleotides are TGTGCCAGCAAGCGGGAGAGGGACACCGGGGAGCTGTTTTTT. Translating gives CASKRERDTGELFF.

V and J are TRBV30 and TRBJ2-7; D gene ambiguous. V dropped 2 bases and J dropped 2 bases, with 13 bases sitting between them. The CDR3 sequence is 14 residues long. CDR1 GTSNPN and CDR2 SVGIG come from the germline V gene (reference sequence). The CDR3 DNA is TGTGCCTGGAGTCCGCTCCAACTCCCCTACGAGCAGTACTTC. It is translated as CAWSPLQLPYEQYF.

The chain joins TRBV6-5 to TRBJ1-5, with 9 nucleotides matching TRBD1. The germline gives CDR1 MNHEY, CDR2 SVGAGI. The CDR3 is 15 amino acids. V lost 8 bases to trimming and J lost 0 bases; unmatched junction nucleotides: 5. This CDR3 reads CASGTGGGSNQPQHF. CDR3 DNA sequence: TGTGCCAGCGGTACAGGGGGCGGTAGCAATCAGCCCCAGCATTTT.

V usage is TRBV7-9 and J usage is TRBJ2-2; TRBD1 is a possible D gene (6 bases). CDR1 is SEHNR, CDR2 FQNEAQ, per germline (reference sequence). V dropped 5 bases and J dropped 0 bases, with 10 bases sitting between them. The CDR3 loop spans 15 amino acids. CDR3 in DNA: TGTGCCAGCAGCAGATGGACAGCGAACACCGGGGAGCTGTTTTTT. This translates into CASSRWTANTGELFF.

A single count supports this clone. This chain connects TRBV6-1 to TRBJ1-1; no reliable D call. The CDR3 covers 14 residues. The germline gives CDR1 MNHNS, CDR2 SASEGT. Trimming took off 6 bases at V and 1 base at J, with 12 bases between the two ends. The CDR3 DNA reads as TGTGCCAGCAGGGAGACTCCCGGGAACACTGAAGCTTTCTTT. Amino acid sequence: CASRETPGNTEAFF.

This clone occurred once. This CDR3 reads CASSLSETQYF. The CDR3 coding sequence is TGTGCCAGCAGTTTAAGTGAGACCCAGTACTTC. The V gene is TRBV28, the J gene TRBJ2-5, with D uncertain. CDR1 is MDHEN and CDR2 is SYDVKM in the germline V gene. The CDR3 is 11 amino acids. With 2 bases removed from V and 5 bases from J, the gap between germline ends came to 3 bases.

CDR3 nucleotides: TGTGCCAGCAGCTTGCGGACAGGGCGAAACTATGGCTACACCTTC. Its translation is CASSLRTGRNYGYTF. The gene calls are TRBV7-8 and TRBJ1-2, with 8 bases that match TRBD1. J gave up 2 bases and V 3 bases, and 5 bases lay outside the gene matches. Germline values: CDR1 SGHVS, CDR2 FQNEAQ. The CDR3 has 15 amino acids. Together with reference TRBV7-8 and TRBJ1-2, the CDR3 gives the full variable domain: GAGVSQSPRYKVAKRGQDVALRCDPISGHVSLFWYQQALGQGPEFLTYFQNEAQLDKSGLPSDRFFAERPEGSVSTLKIQRTQQEDSAVYLCASSLRTGRNYGYTFGSGTRLTVV.

The chain couples TRBV6-6 to TRBJ2-7; 8 nucleotides match TRBD1. The trim removed 8 bases at V and 6 bases at J, leaving 6 bases unmatched. The V gene's germline CDR1 is MNHNY and CDR2 SVGAGI (reference sequence). The CDR3 extends over 12 amino acids. The CDR3 DNA reads as TGTGCCAGCGCAGGGGGCCAACGCGAGCAGTACTTC. This encodes CASAGGQREQYF.

This chain joins TRBV9 and TRBJ1-2; D is unclear. There are 15 residues in the CDR3. The germline CDR1 and CDR2 sequences are SGDLS and YYNGEE. V lost 3 bases and J lost 1, with 13 bases in between. The CDR3 here is CASSGLDWGNYGYTF. The CDR3 bases are TGTGCCAGCAGCGGGCTGGATTGGGGTAACTATGGCTACACCTTC.